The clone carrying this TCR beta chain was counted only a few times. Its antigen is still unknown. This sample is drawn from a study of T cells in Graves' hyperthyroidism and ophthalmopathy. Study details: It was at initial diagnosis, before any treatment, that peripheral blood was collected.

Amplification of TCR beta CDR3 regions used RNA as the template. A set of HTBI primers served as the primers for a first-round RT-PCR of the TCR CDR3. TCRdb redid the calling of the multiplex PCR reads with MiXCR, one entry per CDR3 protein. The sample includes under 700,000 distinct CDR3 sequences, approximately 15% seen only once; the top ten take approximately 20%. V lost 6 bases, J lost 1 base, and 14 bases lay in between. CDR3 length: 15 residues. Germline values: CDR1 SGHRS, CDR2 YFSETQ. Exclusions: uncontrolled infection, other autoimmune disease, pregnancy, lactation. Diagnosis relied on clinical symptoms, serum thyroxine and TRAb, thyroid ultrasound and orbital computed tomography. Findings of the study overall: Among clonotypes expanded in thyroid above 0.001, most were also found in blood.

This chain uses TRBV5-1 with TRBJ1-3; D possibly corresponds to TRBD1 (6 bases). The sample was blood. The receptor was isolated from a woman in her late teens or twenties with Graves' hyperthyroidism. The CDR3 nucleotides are TGCGCCAGCAACTCGGACAGCCTTTCTGGAAACACCATATATTTT. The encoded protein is CASNSDSLSGNTIYF.